This TCR beta chain was found in a study of blood T cells in healthy people across ages. Study-wide results and caveats: CMV status of donors was not determined, possibly confounding expanded clonotype changes.

The CDR3 is made up of 18 amino acids. V was trimmed by 4 bases and J by 4 bases, leaving 23 bases between them. Germline CDR1 and CDR2: SGHDT and YYEEEE. Through a sample-barcoded 5' primer and a J-beta primer mix, a second PCR was run for roughly 7 to 11 cycles. Each cDNA molecule, via a template-switch adaptor with 12 random nucleotides, was tagged. MiXCR, run by TCRdb on the 5' RACE reads, gives a single entry per CDR3 protein. The table shows fewer than 800,000 distinct CDR3 sequences, with roughly 50% occurring only once. As concerns this clonotype: Antigen: not known.

The sequenced sample consisted of blood. The receptor's source is a woman aged 55-70 years in good health. This chain joins TRBV5-6 and TRBJ2-2; tentatively, D is TRBD1 or TRBD2 (5 bases each). CDR3 in DNA: TGTGCCAGCAGCCGGGCCGGGACCCTCAGATTCCCCACCGGGGAGCTGTTTTTT. Protein sequence: CASSRAGTLRFPTGELFF.